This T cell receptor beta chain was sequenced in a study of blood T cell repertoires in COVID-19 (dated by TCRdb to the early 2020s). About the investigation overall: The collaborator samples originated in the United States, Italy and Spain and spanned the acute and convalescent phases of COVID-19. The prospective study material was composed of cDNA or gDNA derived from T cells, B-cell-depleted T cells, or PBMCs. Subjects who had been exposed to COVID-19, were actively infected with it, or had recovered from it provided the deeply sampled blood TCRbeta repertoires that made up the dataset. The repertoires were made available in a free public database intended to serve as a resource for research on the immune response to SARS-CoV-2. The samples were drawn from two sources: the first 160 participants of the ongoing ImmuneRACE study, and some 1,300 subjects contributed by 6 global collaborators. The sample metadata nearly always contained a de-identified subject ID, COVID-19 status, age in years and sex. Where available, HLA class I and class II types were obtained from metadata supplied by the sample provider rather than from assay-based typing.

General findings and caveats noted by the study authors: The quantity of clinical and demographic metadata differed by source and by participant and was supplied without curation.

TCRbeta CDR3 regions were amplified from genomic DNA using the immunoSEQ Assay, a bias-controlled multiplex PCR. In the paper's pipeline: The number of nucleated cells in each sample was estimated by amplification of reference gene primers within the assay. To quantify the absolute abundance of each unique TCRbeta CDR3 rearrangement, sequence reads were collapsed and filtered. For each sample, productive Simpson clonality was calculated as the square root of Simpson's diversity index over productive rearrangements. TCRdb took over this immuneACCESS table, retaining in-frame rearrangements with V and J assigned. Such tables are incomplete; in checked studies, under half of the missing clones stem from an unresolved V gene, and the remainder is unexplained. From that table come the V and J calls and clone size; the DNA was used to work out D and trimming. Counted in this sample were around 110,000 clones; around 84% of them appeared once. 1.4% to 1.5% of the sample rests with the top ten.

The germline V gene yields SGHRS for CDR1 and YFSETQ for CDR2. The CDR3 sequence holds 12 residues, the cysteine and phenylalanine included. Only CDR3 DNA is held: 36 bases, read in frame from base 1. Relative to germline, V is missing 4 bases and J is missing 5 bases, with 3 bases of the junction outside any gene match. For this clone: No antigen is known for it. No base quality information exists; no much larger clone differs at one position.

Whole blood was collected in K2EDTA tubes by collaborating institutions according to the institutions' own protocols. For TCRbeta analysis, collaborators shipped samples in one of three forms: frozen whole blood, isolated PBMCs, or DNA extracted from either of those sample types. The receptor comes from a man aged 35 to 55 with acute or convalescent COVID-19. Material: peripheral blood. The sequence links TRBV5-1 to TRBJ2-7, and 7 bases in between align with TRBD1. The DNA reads TGCGCCAGCAGCCTAGACAGGGACGAGCAGTACTTC. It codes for CASSLDRDEQYF.